The clone carrying this T cell receptor beta chain was seen more than once but under ten times. From the 5' RACE reads, TCRdb called clonotypes with MiXCR, one entry per CDR3 protein. The sample has 700,000 to 950,000 distinct CDR3 sequences, 9% to 15% seen once. The sample comes from a study of identical twins. This sample was also put to use in a study of yellow fever vaccine responses in identical twins. That report adds: Twins reportedly showed a vaccine T cell response that seemed partly convergent and partly personalized.

Sequences were obtained from PBMCs. This clonotype was obtained from a woman aged 18-35 years in good health.

CDR3 residues: CATSRDGETSYEQYF. In nucleotides, the CDR3 is TGTGCCACCAGCAGAGACGGGGAGACCTCCTACGAGCAGTACTTC. This chain links TRBV15 with TRBJ2-7, with D maybe TRBD2 (5 bases). Trimming left V 0 bases short and J 0 bases short, with 9 bases between. This CDR3 has 15 residues. The germline V gene has CDR1 LNHNV and CDR2 YYDKDF (reference sequence).